This passage covers 3 T cell receptor beta chains from one sample sequenced in a study of T cells in Graves' hyperthyroidism and ophthalmopathy. The CDR3 regions of TCR beta were amplified from RNA transcripts. A first-round RT-PCR of the TCR CDR3 used the HTBI primer set. In TCRdb, the multiplex PCR reads were re-called with MiXCR into one record per CDR3 protein. The sample has about 740,000 distinct CDR3 sequences, 14% seen once. The sequenced sample was blood. Receptors originate from a woman between 18 and 29 years old with Graves' hyperthyroidism.

This clonotype was seen a few times. This sequence joins TRBV7-9 and TRBJ2-3; no definite D call. V shed 7 bases and J shed 3 bases, with 8 bases lying between them. This CDR3 contains 12 residues. In germline, CDR1 is SEHNR, CDR2 FQNEAQ (reference sequence). CDR3 region: CASTLKTDTQYF. CDR3 nucleotide sequence: TGTGCCAGCACCTTGAAAACAGATACGCAGTATTTT.

This clonotype was picked up many times. CDR3 coding DNA: TGCGCCAGCAGTTCTAGCCCGGCAGGGCGCACAGATACGCAGTATTTT. Translating gives CASSSSPAGRTDTQYF. This rearrangement joins TRBV10-1 to TRBJ2-3; D is possibly TRBD1 or TRBD2 (5 bases each). CDR3 length equals 16 residues. Germline V gives CDR1 WNHNN, CDR2 SYGVQD (reference sequence). V gave up 5 bases and J gave up 1 base, with 16 bases separating them.

Comments on this clonotype: One junction end does not reproduce the germline sequence, and a read error may be involved. The V call is TRBV7-9, the J call TRBJ1-2; a weak D match, TRBD1 (6 bases). CDR3 length: 14 amino acids. In germline, CDR1 is SEHNR, CDR2 FQNEAQ (reference sequence). This chain's CDR3 is CASSIPGQYYSYTF. CDR3 nucleotide sequence: TGTGCCAGCAGCATTCCGGGACAATACTATAGCTACACCTTC.